This entry lists 27 T cell receptor beta chains sequenced from one sample in a study of T cell responses to AZD1222 COVID-19 vaccine. Sequenced by immunoSEQ multiplex PCR; TCRdb stores in-frame clones only, minus some. The sample carries fewer than 120,000 clones, about 90% recorded once. Sequenced material: peripheral blood, taken on day 0 of AZD1222 vaccination. The receptors originated from an adult in good health.

The chain combines TRBV25-1 with TRBJ2-7, with a tentative D call TRBD1 (6 bases). With 1 base removed from V and 5 bases from J, the gap between germline ends came to 9 bases. From germline, CDR1 is MGHDK and CDR2 SYGVNS. The CDR3 covers 13 residues. The CDR3 bases are TGTGCCAGCAGTGAATCAGGGGATAACGAGCAGTACTTC. It is translated as CASSESGDNEQYF.

DNA of the CDR3: TGCAGCGCGCACAGGGTAACGGGAGAGACCCAGTACTTC. Translation gives CSAHRVTGETQYF. The chain is built from TRBV29-1 and TRBJ2-5, with D maybe TRBD1 (6 bases). V shed 7 bases and J shed 4 bases, with 16 bases lying between them. The CDR3 covers 13 residues. Germline assignment: CDR1 SQVTM and CDR2 ANQGSEA.

This clone was observed a single time. J is TRBJ1-2 and V is TRBV19; 9 bases align to TRBD1. The CDR3 consists of 14 residues. Germline lookup yields CDR1 LNHDA and CDR2 SQIVND (reference sequence). V lost 3 bases and J lost 8; bases outside the gene matches: 7. The CDR3 here is CASSIWDRAGGYTF. The CDR3 nucleotides are TGTGCCAGTAGTATTTGGGACAGGGCGGGCGGCTACACCTTC. Supplemented by reference TRBV19 and TRBJ1-2, the full variable domain reads DGGITQSPKYLFRKEGQNVTLSCEQNLNHDAMYWYRQDPGQGLRLIYYSQIVNDFQKGDIAEGYSVSREKKESFPLTVTSAQKNPTAFYLCASSIWDRAGGYTFGSGTRLTVV.

V is TRBV7-3 and J is TRBJ2-2; TRBD1 matches 7 bases. This CDR3 is 14 amino acids long. Losses at the gene ends were 4 bases for V and 5 bases for J; bases not matched to a gene: 4. Germline CDR1 is SGHTA and CDR2 is FQGTGA. This chain's CDR3 is CASSSDRVTGELFF. CDR3 in DNA: TGTGCCAGCAGCTCCGACAGGGTTACCGGGGAGCTGTTTTTT.

V and J are TRBV28 and TRBJ2-2; D remains unclear. Germline CDR1 MDHEN, CDR2 SYDVKM. This CDR3 has 14 amino acids. Trimming stripped 3 bases from V and 4 bases from J, with 9 bases between. In nucleotides, the CDR3 is TGTGCCAGCAGTTTTACAAGATCCACCGGGGAGCTGTTTTTT. It codes for CASSFTRSTGELFF.

J is TRBJ1-4 and V is TRBV4-3; D gene unclear. V lost 0 bases, J lost 8 bases, and 16 bases lay in between. Germline values: CDR1 LGHNA, CDR2 YSLEER. This CDR3 has 16 residues. The CDR3 sequence is CASSQDTKLPREKLFF. The CDR3, as DNA: TGCGCCAGCAGCCAAGACACAAAACTCCCAAGGGAAAAACTGTTTTTT.

This chain connects TRBV7-2 to TRBJ1-2; D is unresolved. Germline V lookup: CDR1 SGHTA, CDR2 FQGNSA. With 5 bases removed from V and 2 bases from J, the gap between germline ends came to 15 bases. The CDR3 has 15 residues. The CDR3 protein is CASSPEAALNYGYTF. The CDR3 bases are TGTGCCAGCAGCCCAGAAGCAGCCTTGAACTATGGCTACACCTTC.

The V and J genes are TRBV11-2 and TRBJ1-2; no reliable D call. The germline V gene has CDR1 SGHAT and CDR2 FQNNGV. The V end was cut by 3 bases, the J end by 4 bases, with 12 bases between. The CDR3 totals 14 residues. CDR3 DNA: TGTGCCAGCAGCTTTGTACGTTCTACCTATGGCTACACCTTC. As protein: CASSFVRSTYGYTF.

The CDR3 sequence: CASSETWGVSYEQYF. The CDR3, as DNA: TGCGCCAGCAGTGAGACCTGGGGCGTCTCCTACGAGCAGTACTTC. The V call is TRBV10-2, the J call TRBJ2-7; a weak D match, TRBD1 (5 bases). The ends were cut back, 2 bases at V and 0 bases at J, with 11 bases in the middle. CDR3 size: 15 residues. Germline values: CDR1 WSHSY, CDR2 SAAADI.

The chain uses TRBV7-2 and TRBJ1-2; 7 nucleotides agree with TRBD1. CDR1 is SGHTA and CDR2 is FQGNSA in the germline V gene. V dropped 1 base and J dropped 13; count of bases not matched to a gene: 15. The CDR3 length is 15 residues. CDR3 sequence: CASSLGPAATGTITF. The CDR3 DNA is TGTGCCAGCAGCTTAGGACCCGCGGCGACAGGGACCATCACCTTC.

The rearrangement joins TRBV5-1 to TRBJ2-2; weak D call: TRBD2 (5 bases). Germline CDR1 SGHRS, CDR2 YFSETQ. This CDR3 comprises 15 residues. V was trimmed by 5 bases and J by 0 bases, leaving 11 bases between them. The CDR3 DNA sequence: TGCGCCAGCAGTGTGGAGGCCCCGAACACCGGGGAGCTGTTTTTT. Its translation is CASSVEAPNTGELFF.

The rearrangement uses TRBV28 and TRBJ2-5; D perhaps matches TRBD2 (5 bases). The CDR3 spans 13 residues. Per the germline V gene, CDR1 is MDHEN and CDR2 is SYDVKM. The germline V and J ends were trimmed by 4 bases and 3 bases, with 9 bases remaining between them. The CDR3 sequence is CASSWISEETQYF. For the CDR3, the DNA is TGTGCCAGCAGTTGGATTAGCGAAGAGACCCAGTACTTC.

The V call is TRBV2, the J call TRBJ2-1; possibly TRBD1 for D (6 bases). Germline CDR1 is SNHLY and CDR2 is FYNNEI. Trimming left V 3 bases short and J 9 bases short, with 18 bases between. The CDR3 spans 15 residues. For the CDR3, the DNA is TGTGCCAGCAGTGAGAGGCTGCAGGGGCTAGGTGAGCAGTTCTTC. Its protein product is CASSERLQGLGEQFF.

The rearrangement joins TRBV5-1 to TRBJ2-1; 14 positions agree with TRBD2. This CDR3 spans 15 amino acids. V gave up 4 bases and J gave up 7 bases; unmatched junction bases: 4. The germline V gene encodes CDR1 SGHRS and CDR2 YFSETQ. CDR3 in amino acids: CASSPGTSGSNEQFF. In DNA form, the CDR3 reads TGCGCCAGCAGCCCGGGGACTAGCGGGAGTAATGAGCAGTTCTTC.

The J gene is TRBJ1-4, the V gene TRBV5-1; 10 bases align to TRBD1. The CDR3 covers 17 residues. Germline V gene data show CDR1 as SGHRS and CDR2 as YFSETQ. V lost 1 base and J lost 5; bases outside the gene matches: 8. CDR3 in amino acids: CASSLWALGQGNEKLFF. For the CDR3, the DNA is TGCGCCAGCAGCTTGTGGGCATTGGGACAGGGGAATGAAAAACTGTTTTTT.

The chain is built from TRBV20-1 and TRBJ2-7, with D possibly matching TRBD2 (5 bases). V lost 5 bases to trimming and J lost 2 bases, with 13 bases between them. This CDR3 spans 13 amino acids. Germline V gene sequence: CDR1 DFQATT, CDR2 SNEGSKA (reference sequence). CDR3 residues: CSARGRSPYEQYF. In DNA, the CDR3 is TGCAGTGCTCGTGGGAGATCCCCCTACGAGCAGTACTTC.

The J gene is TRBJ1-3, the V gene TRBV6-5; the D is unclear. The CDR3 totals 13 residues. The V end was cut by 4 bases, the J end by 8 bases, with 12 bases between. Germline CDR1 is MNHEY and CDR2 is SVGAGI. CDR3 DNA sequence: TGTGCCAGCAGTTCTGACACCACCCACACCATATATTTT. Its translation: CASSSDTTHTIYF.

The rearrangement joins TRBV4-1 to TRBJ1-6; D possibly corresponds to TRBD1 (5 bases). CDR1 is MGHRA and CDR2 is YSYEKL in the germline V gene. This CDR3 has 14 amino acids. V lost 0 bases and J lost 7, with 7 bases in between. The CDR3 DNA follows: TGCGCCAGCAGCCAAGACAGGGCGAATTCACCCCTCCACTTT. Translation: CASSQDRANSPLHF.

The V and J genes are TRBV7-2 and TRBJ2-3; 11 bases fit TRBD2. In germline, CDR1 is SGHTA, CDR2 FQGNSA. The CDR3 is 17 residues long. Trimming at V came to 0 bases and at J to 8 bases, leaving 10 bases not matched to a gene. CDR3 DNA: TGTGCCAGCAGCTTAGCTATTAGCGGGGGGGCTTTAGTTACGCAGTATTTT. This encodes CASSLAISGGALVTQYF.

The V gene is TRBV4-2, the J gene TRBJ2-1; 7 bases line up with TRBD2. The length of the CDR3 is 16 residues. V was pared by 0 bases and J by 7 bases, with 9 bases of the junction left unmatched. The germline gives CDR1 LGHNA, CDR2 YNFKEQ. The CDR3 nucleotides are TGTGCCAGCAGCCAAGATGAGGGCGGGGGTCCTAATGAGCAGTTCTTC. Protein product: CASSQDEGGGPNEQFF.

DNA of the CDR3: TGTGCCAGCAGTGGTCGGGGACAGGGATCCTACGAGCAGTACTTC. It codes for CASSGRGQGSYEQYF. The J gene is TRBJ2-7, the V gene TRBV28; 9 bases are shared with TRBD1. This CDR3 region has 15 residues. The germline CDR1 and CDR2 sequences are MDHEN and SYDVKM. V trimming: 5 bases; J trimming: 1 base; junction bases outside the gene matches: 6.

This chain uses TRBV5-8 with TRBJ1-4; perhaps TRBD1 as D (5 bases). V shed 2 bases and J shed 5 bases, with 19 bases lying between them. The germline gives CDR1 SGHTS, CDR2 YDEGEE. The CDR3 has 17 amino acids. CDR3 DNA: TGTGCCAGCAGCTTTTCTAGGGCCCGGGGGATGAATGAAAAACTGTTTTTT. Translated, it gives CASSFSRARGMNEKLFF. The variable domain in full, with the rest retrieved from reference TRBV5-8 and TRBJ1-4, is EAGVTQSPTHLIKTRGQQATLRCSPISGHTSVYWYQQALGLGLQFLLWYDEGEERNRGNFPPRFSGRQFPNYSSELNVNALELEDSALYLCASSFSRARGMNEKLFFGSGTQLSVL.

V gene TRBV19 combines with J gene TRBJ2-3; 8 bases are shared with TRBD2. This CDR3 is built from 11 residues. From germline, CDR1 is LNHDA and CDR2 SQIVND (reference sequence). Germline trimming cut 10 bases from V and 6 bases from J; bases unmatched to any gene: 3. The chain's CDR3 is CATGLADTQYF. CDR3 sequence (DNA): TGTGCCACCGGACTAGCTGATACGCAGTATTTT.

The V gene is TRBV9, the J gene TRBJ2-6; D remains ambiguous. The length of the CDR3 is 16 residues. Germline values: CDR1 SGDLS, CDR2 YYNGEE. Trimming removed 4 bases from V and 0 bases from J, with 11 bases in between. CDR3 nucleotide sequence: TGTGCCAGCAGCCCCCCATACAGCTCTGGGGCCAACGTCCTGACTTTC. Translating it yields CASSPPYSSGANVLTF.

CDR3 amino acids: CASSRGDWEAFF. CDR3 DNA: TGTGCCAGCAGCAGGGGGGACTGGGAAGCTTTCTTT. V gene TRBV7-2 combines with J gene TRBJ1-1; D perhaps matches TRBD1 (6 bases). V gave up 5 bases and J gave up 8 bases, with 12 bases separating them. The CDR3 covers 12 residues. Germline assignment: CDR1 SGHTA and CDR2 FQGNSA.

The chain carries TRBV5-4 and TRBJ2-3, with 13 bases fitting TRBD2. Germline loops: CDR1 SGHNT, CDR2 YYREEE (reference sequence). This CDR3 contains 15 residues. V lost 3 bases and J lost 4; bases outside the gene matches: 2. CDR3 DNA sequence: TGTGCCAGCAGCTGGACTAGCGGGGGTTCAGATACGCAGTATTTT. Amino acids: CASSWTSGGSDTQYF.

This clone appeared once. This sequence joins TRBV19 and TRBJ1-4, with 8 bases that match TRBD1. V was clipped by 7 bases and J by 6 bases; unmatched bases: 4. The CDR3 is 13 residues long. Germline V CDR1 and CDR2: LNHDA, SQIVND (reference sequence). CDR3 in amino acids: CASMDRVDEKLFF. The CDR3 DNA is TGTGCCAGTATGGACAGGGTGGATGAAAAACTGTTTTTT.